The present TCR beta chain was sequenced within a study of blood T cell repertoires in COVID-19 (TCRdb year 2020). With respect to the entire study: Samples from collaborators originated in the United States, Italy and Spain and spanned both the acute and convalescent phases of COVID-19. The prospective study material was composed of cDNA or gDNA derived from T cells, B-cell-depleted T cells, or PBMCs. The dataset comprised deeply sampled blood TCRbeta repertoires from subjects exposed to, actively infected with, or recovered from COVID-19. The repertoires were released in a freely available public database meant as a resource for research on the immune response to SARS-CoV-2. Samples were obtained from the ongoing ImmuneRACE study (first 160 participants) and from about 1,300 subjects provided by 6 global collaborators. A de-identified subject ID, COVID-19 status, age in years and sex were almost always included in the sample metadata. Where available, HLA class I and class II types were obtained from metadata supplied by the sample provider rather than from assay-based typing.

TCRbeta CDR3 regions were amplified from genomic DNA using the immunoSEQ Assay, a bias-controlled multiplex PCR. In the paper's pipeline: Nucleated cell counts per sample were estimated from amplification of reference gene primers within the assay. Sequence reads were collapsed and filtered to measure the absolute abundance of every unique TCRbeta CDR3 rearrangement. For each sample, productive Simpson clonality was calculated as the square root of Simpson's diversity index over productive rearrangements. TCRdb retrieved this table from immuneACCESS and kept in-frame rearrangements only. Not all clones are present; in checked studies, unresolved V genes account for under half, and no reason is known for the remainder. V and J calls plus clone size are reproduced from that table; the DNA served to infer D and trimming. This sample is represented by 35,000 to 45,000 clones; around 85% of them were singletons. The biggest ten clones account for less than 15% of the sample.

The germline V end is reduced by 5 bases and the J end by 3 bases; junction bases left unmatched: 13. For CDR1 and CDR2, the germline V gene (reference sequence) lists LNHDA and SQIVND. The CDR3 runs 18 residues from the cysteine to the phenylalanine. The read is trimmed to its CDR3 DNA, 54 bases read in frame from base 1. Broader findings and caveats from the paper: The quantity of clinical and demographic metadata differed by source and by participant and was supplied without curation.

This clone is a singleton in its sample. What this receptor recognizes is not known. Per-nucleotide qualities are absent, and no much larger clonotype sits a single base away. Each collaborating institution followed its own protocols to collect whole blood in K2EDTA tubes. Collaborator samples were shipped for TCRbeta analysis as frozen whole blood, isolated PBMCs, or DNA extracted from either sample type. Sample: peripheral blood. This clonotype originated in a human donor in a cohort sampled during active COVID-19. The rearrangement combines TRBV19 with TRBJ2-7; 13 bases in between match TRBD2. Read as DNA, the sequence is TGTGCCAGTAGTCCGCGCAGGGGGACTAGCGGGGCCTACTACGAGCAGTACTTC. It translates as CASSPRRGTSGAYYEQYF.